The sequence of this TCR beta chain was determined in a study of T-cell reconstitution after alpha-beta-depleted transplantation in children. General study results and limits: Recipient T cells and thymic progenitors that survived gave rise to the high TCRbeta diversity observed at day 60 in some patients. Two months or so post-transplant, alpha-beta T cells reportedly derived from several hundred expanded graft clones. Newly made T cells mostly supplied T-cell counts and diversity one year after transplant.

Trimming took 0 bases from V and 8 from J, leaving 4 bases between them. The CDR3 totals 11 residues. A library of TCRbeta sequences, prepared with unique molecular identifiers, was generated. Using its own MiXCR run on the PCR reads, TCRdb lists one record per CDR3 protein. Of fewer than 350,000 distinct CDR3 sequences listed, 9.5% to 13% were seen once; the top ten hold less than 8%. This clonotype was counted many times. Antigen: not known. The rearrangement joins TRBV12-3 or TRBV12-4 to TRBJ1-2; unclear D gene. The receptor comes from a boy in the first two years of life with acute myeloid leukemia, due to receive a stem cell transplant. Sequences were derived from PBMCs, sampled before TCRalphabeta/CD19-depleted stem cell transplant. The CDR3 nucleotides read TGTGCCAGCAGTTTAGCCAGAGGCTACACCTTC. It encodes CASSLARGYTF.